Presented here are 7 T cell receptor beta chains from one specimen sequenced in a study of a mutant IDH1 vaccine in newly diagnosed glioma. Indicated time point: week 11, during vaccination. In every dose of vaccine, 300 ug of mutant IDH1 20-mer peptide was given alongside topical imiquimod. The data were produced by immunoSEQ multiplex PCR, yet TCRdb's version contains in-frame clones alone and is incomplete. This sample has roughly 57,000 clones, with 75% to 90% found just once. These receptors lack a known antigen. The source material was PBMCs, sampled from a glioma patient whose treatment included an IDH1 peptide vaccine. The receptor set was obtained from a man aged 40-50 years with glioma.

V usage is TRBV6-1 and J usage is TRBJ1-1; D perhaps matches TRBD1 (6 bases). CDR3 length: 16 residues. Germline V gene data show CDR1 as MNHNS and CDR2 as SASEGT. Trimming removed 5 bases from V and 1 base from J, with 17 bases in between. In DNA, the CDR3 is TGTGCCAGCAGTCAAGACCAGGGGCGGGGGAACACTGAAGCTTTCTTT. Protein: CASSQDQGRGNTEAFF.

V gene TRBV25-1 combines with J gene TRBJ2-7; D is ambiguous. Germline CDR1 and CDR2: MGHDK and SYGVNS. V was trimmed by 2 bases and J by 6 bases, leaving 11 bases between them. CDR3 length: 13 residues. The CDR3 nucleotides read TGTGCCAGCAGTGAAACCGGTGGGGTCGAGCAGTACGTC. Translating gives CASSETGGVEQYV.

This rearrangement joins TRBV6-1 to TRBJ1-4, with TRBD1 matching 8 bases. V lost 5 bases, J lost 8 bases, and 7 bases stayed unmatched. The germline gives CDR1 MNHNS, CDR2 SASEGT. The CDR3 totals 14 residues. The CDR3 DNA follows: TGTGCCAGCAGTCGGACAGGGTGGGGCGAAAAACTGTTTTTT. Protein: CASSRTGWGEKLFF.

The chain carries TRBV6-4 and TRBJ2-6; tentatively, D is TRBD1 or TRBD2 (5 bases each). Germline V CDR1 and CDR2: MRHNA, SNTAGT. The CDR3 covers 16 residues. Trimming stripped 2 bases from V and 2 bases from J, with 10 bases between. The CDR3, as DNA: TGTGCCAGCAGTGACGAATTGGGGGCTGGGGCCAACGTCCTGACTTTC. Translation gives CASSDELGAGANVLTF.

The chain combines TRBV11-2 with TRBJ1-2; D is unclear. V was pared by 1 base and J by 0 bases, with 12 bases between. There are 16 residues in the CDR3. The germline V gene encodes CDR1 SGHAT and CDR2 FQNNGV. The CDR3 loop is CASSLGKGLANYGYTF. As DNA, the CDR3 is TGTGCCAGCAGCTTAGGGAAAGGCTTAGCTAACTATGGCTACACCTTC. Combining the CDR3 with reference TRBV11-2 and TRBJ1-2 gives the whole variable domain EAGVAQSPRYKIIEKRQSVAFWCNPISGHATLYWYQQILGQGPKLLIQFQNNGVVDDSQLPKDRFSAERLKGVDSTLKIQPAKLEDSAVYLCASSLGKGLANYGYTFGSGTRLTVV.

In its sample, this clone was seen once. V is TRBV5-4 and J is TRBJ2-7, with TRBD1 as a possible D gene (6 bases). The CDR3 runs to 13 residues. The V gene lost 9 bases and the J gene lost 3 bases, with 16 bases spanning the gap. Looked up from germline, CDR1 is SGHNT and CDR2 is YYREEE (reference sequence). The CDR3 loop reads CATNNRDNYEQYF. In DNA form, the CDR3 reads TGTGCCACCAATAACCGGGACAACTACGAGCAGTACTTC.

This clone was seen only once. The V gene is TRBV6-4, the J gene TRBJ2-6; D uncertain. This CDR3 is 14 amino acids long. The germline V gene has CDR1 MRHNA and CDR2 SNTAGT. Trimming pared 5 bases from V and 0 bases from J, leaving 5 bases between. CDR3 nucleotides: TGTGCCAGCAGTAGGAGCTCTGGGGCCAACGTCCTGACTTTC. This translates into CASSRSSGANVLTF.